These 24 T cell receptor beta chains were all obtained from the same sample, sequenced in a study of tumor and adjacent non-tumor tissue in lung cancer. Three rounds of nested PCR, following a modified ARM-PCR protocol, produced the TCRbeta library. TCRdb called the multiplex PCR reads again in MiXCR, with one record for every CDR3 protein. The data contain 200,000 to 250,000 distinct CDR3 sequences, approximately 74% of them singletons. RNA was extracted from bulk tissue without any cell sorting. The sequencing input was lung tumor tissue. All receptors derive from a man aged 60-69 years with non-small cell lung cancer.

As regards this clonotype: This may arise from a read error, as a much more abundant clone is one base away. This sequence joins TRBV10-1 and TRBJ1-2; D is uncertain. The V end was cut by 0 bases, the J end by 10 bases, with 12 bases between. The CDR3 has 13 residues. Germline CDR1 and CDR2: WNHNN and SYGVQD (reference sequence). CDR3 in amino acids: CASSESPFADYTF. CDR3 DNA: TGCGCCAGCAGTGAGTCGCCCTTTGCAGACTACACCTTC.

This clonotype occurred many times. The V gene is TRBV6-5, the J gene TRBJ2-7; unclear D gene. V lost 6 bases and J lost 0, with 9 bases in between. In germline, CDR1 is MNHEY, CDR2 SVGAGI. CDR3 length: 13 amino acids. This CDR3 reads CASRKESSYEQYF. The CDR3 DNA follows: TGTGCCAGCAGGAAGGAGAGCTCCTACGAGCAGTACTTC.

A note on this clonotype: This may arise from a read error, as a much more abundant clone is one base away. The rearrangement links TRBV29-1 to TRBJ2-2; 8 bases map to TRBD2. The CDR3 consists of 14 residues. Germline V gene sequence: CDR1 SQVTM, CDR2 ANQGSEA. CDR3 amino acids: CSVSTSAKTGELFF. CDR3 nucleotide sequence: TGCAGCGTGTCGACTAGCGCGAAGACCGGGGAGCTGTTTTTT.

A note on this clonotype: A read error may explain this, as a much larger clone is one base away. This chain connects TRBV29-1 to TRBJ1-2; 7 nucleotides line up with TRBD1. The CDR3 contains 12 residues. CDR1 is SQVTM and CDR2 is ANQGSEA in the germline V gene. With 7 bases clipped from V and 3 bases from J, the junction kept 5 bases outside the gene matches. The CDR3 loop is CSAGQADYGYTF. The CDR3 DNA follows: TGCAGCGCTGGACAGGCGGACTATGGCTACACCTTC.

About this clonotype itself: One junction end does not reproduce the germline sequence, and a read error may be involved. This rearrangement joins TRBV4-2 to TRBJ2-1, with a possible D match to TRBD1 (6 bases). In germline, CDR1 is LGHNA, CDR2 YNFKEQ. The CDR3 runs to 16 residues. CDR3: CASSQGEGVSYNEQFF. The DNA for the CDR3 is TGTGCCAGTAGCCAAGGCGAGGGGGTCTCCTACAATGAGCAGTTCTTC.

This chain connects TRBV4-2 to TRBJ1-4; the D gene is possibly TRBD1 (5 bases). The ends were cut back, 9 bases at V and 4 bases at J, with 15 bases in the middle. The CDR3 has 14 residues. Germline CDR1 reads LGHNA; CDR2 reads YNFKEQ. CDR3 DNA: TGTGCCAGTGGTATGGGGGGGGTTAATGAAAAACTGTTTTTT. This translates into CASGMGGVNEKLFF.

A remark on this clonotype: Mismatch with germline at one junction end may stem from a read error. The rearrangement joins TRBV6-5 to TRBJ1-1, with D maybe TRBD1 (6 bases). The CDR3 loop spans 15 amino acids. The germline CDR1 and CDR2 sequences are MNHEY and SVGAGI. Here the CDR3 DNA reads TGTGCCAGCAGTTCCTCCGGGGGCTTGAACAATGAAGCTTTCTTT. Translation gives CASSSSGGLNNEAFF.

Only a few counts were recorded for this clonotype. The V call is TRBV5-1, the J call TRBJ1-1, with D unresolved. This CDR3 comprises 13 residues. Trimming left V 2 bases short and J 1 base short, with 6 bases between. Germline V gene data show CDR1 as SGHRS and CDR2 as YFSETQ. CDR3 sequence reads: CASSLDRNTEAFF. CDR3 DNA sequence: TGCGCCAGCAGCTTAGACCGGAACACTGAAGCTTTCTTT.

On this clonotype itself: This may be a read error, as it is one base from a much larger clone. A read error is likely, as this CDR3 ends without the conserved phenylalanine or tryptophan. V and J are TRBV20-1 and TRBJ1-1; TRBD1 aligns across 8 bases. Germline assignment: CDR1 DFQATT and CDR2 SNEGSKA (reference sequence). The CDR3 is 14 amino acids. Germline trimming cut 0 bases from V and 10 bases from J; bases unmatched to any gene: 10. The DNA of the CDR3 is TGCAGTGCTAGAGAGGGGGCAGGGGGCCTCGTAGCTTTCTTA. Translated, it gives CSAREGAGGLVAFL.

Notes on this clonotype: With a much larger clone just one base away, this may be a read error. The chain combines TRBV12-3 or TRBV12-4 with TRBJ2-3, with 14 bases that match TRBD2. The CDR3 runs to 16 residues. CDR3 nucleotides: TGTGTCAGCACCCCCGGGACTAGCGGGAGAACAGATACGCAGTATTTT. As protein: CVSTPGTSGRTDTQYF.

Comment on this clonotype: The germline gene is not matched at one end of the junction; a read error may be the cause. The chain combines TRBV20-1 with TRBJ2-4; D gene unclear. CDR3 length: 13 residues. In germline, CDR1 is DFQATT, CDR2 SNEGSKA (reference sequence). The CDR3 loop reads CSALGLSKYIQYF. The CDR3 DNA follows: TGCAGTGCTCTAGGTCTGTCCAAATACATTCAGTACTTC.

This clonotype has just a few counts. The chain carries TRBV11-2 and TRBJ2-7, with 9 bases that match TRBD2. Looked up from germline, CDR1 is SGHAT and CDR2 is FQNNGV. Germline trimming cut 5 bases from V and 1 base from J; bases unmatched to any gene: 9. There are 16 residues in the CDR3. CDR3 sequence (DNA): TGTGCCAGCAGCCCTGGGCGAGCGGGGGGATCCTACGAGCAGTACTTC. It codes for CASSPGRAGGSYEQYF.

CDR3 region: CASVPGASDTQYF. As DNA, the CDR3 is TGTGCCAGCGTGCCTGGGGCATCAGATACGCAGTATTTT. The chain employs TRBV11-2 and TRBJ2-3, with D possibly matching TRBD1 (5 bases). Trimming pared 8 bases from V and 4 bases from J, leaving 13 bases between. The germline V gene has CDR1 SGHAT and CDR2 FQNNGV. The CDR3 runs to 13 residues.

Of note for this clonotype: A read error may account for a junction end that differs from germline. V gene TRBV11-3 combines with J gene TRBJ2-6; D ambiguous. Germline loops: CDR1 SGHNT, CDR2 YENEEA. The CDR3 runs to 16 residues. CDR3 in DNA: TGTGCCGGCAGCTTAGAATTCAGCGCTGGGGCCAACGTCCTGACTTTC. Translated, it gives CAGSLEFSAGANVLTF.

This chain connects TRBV7-8 to TRBJ2-3; no clear D gene. Germline V gene lookup returns CDR1 SGHVS and CDR2 FQNEAQ. This CDR3 spans 16 amino acids. V lost 6 bases to trimming and J lost 1 base, with 17 bases between them. As DNA, the CDR3 is TGTGCCAGCAGGCGAGGTGGTGGTACCCGCACAGATACGCAGTATTTT. This translates into CASRRGGGTRTDTQYF.

Worth noting for this clonotype: One end of the junction fails to match germline, which may point to a read error. The chain couples TRBV29-1 to TRBJ2-2; weak D call: TRBD2 (5 bases). This CDR3 spans 12 amino acids. Germline values: CDR1 SQVTM, CDR2 ANQGSEA. CDR3: CSVWECTGELIF. CDR3 DNA sequence: TGCAGCGTGTGGGAGTGCACCGGGGAGCTGATTTTT.

With regard to this clonotype: Relative to the germline gene, one junction end is altered; a read error may explain this. V gene TRBV20-1 combines with J gene TRBJ1-2; D is uncertain. CDR1 DFQATT and CDR2 SNEGSKA come from the germline V gene (reference sequence). The CDR3 is made up of 16 amino acids. The CDR3 region has the DNA TGCAGTGCTTCTACTAGGGTAGACTTTATGATCTATGGCTACAACTTC. Translated, it gives CSASTRVDFMIYGYNF.

With regard to this clonotype: A junction end diverges from the germline sequence, so it may reflect a read error. The V and J genes are TRBV11-3 and TRBJ2-7; TRBD2 matches at 8 bases. Germline lookup yields CDR1 SGHNT and CDR2 YENEEA. The CDR3 loop spans 16 amino acids. The CDR3 region is CASSLGWEREKYKQYF. The DNA of the CDR3 is TGTGCCAGCAGCTTAGGGTGGGAGCGGGAGAAGTACAAGCAATACTTC. Combining the CDR3 with reference TRBV11-3 and TRBJ2-7 gives the whole variable domain EAGVVQSPRYKIIEKKQPVAFWCNPISGHNTLYWYLQNLGQGPELLIRYENEEAVDDSQLPKDRFSAERLKGVDSTLKIQPAELGDSAVYLCASSLGWEREKYKQYFGPGTRLTVT.

This clonotype was seen once. A junction end diverges from the germline sequence, so it may reflect a read error. J is TRBJ2-1 and V is TRBV5-6; 12 positions match TRBD2. The CDR3 runs to 20 residues. The germline V gene encodes CDR1 SGHDT and CDR2 YYEEEE. CDR3 DNA: TGTGCCAGCAGCCGCGGACTAGCGGGAAGGGACCCTATGGGTTACAATGGGCAGTTCTTC. Translated, it gives CASSRGLAGRDPMGYNGQFF.

In the case of this clonotype: Relative to the germline gene, one junction end is altered; a read error may explain this. The chain links TRBV20-1 to TRBJ2-7; possibly TRBD2 for D (6 bases). The CDR3 length is 13 residues. Germline V gene lookup returns CDR1 DFQATT and CDR2 SNEGSKA (reference sequence). CDR3 residues: CSAREEGSYDQHF. As DNA, the CDR3 is TGCAGTGCTAGAGAGGAGGGCTCCTACGATCAGCACTTC.

V and J are TRBV28 and TRBJ2-7; no clear D. Germline loops: CDR1 MDHEN, CDR2 SYDVKM. The CDR3 totals 15 residues. Trimming removed 3 bases from V and 0 bases from J, with 12 bases in between. CDR3 in DNA: TGTGCCAGCAGTTTGTTCGGACCGAACTCCTACGAGCAGTACTTC. Residues: CASSLFGPNSYEQYF.

As regards this clonotype: As the CDR3 is not closed by the conserved phenylalanine or tryptophan, this likely results from a read error. The V gene is TRBV20-1, the J gene TRBJ2-1; 8 bases are a match to TRBD1. Germline V CDR1 and CDR2: DFQATT, SNEGSKA (reference sequence). The CDR3 covers 14 residues. The V and J ends lost 6 bases and 9 bases, in that order; junction bases with no gene match: 13. The CDR3 bases are TGCAGTGCCATGACCAGGACAGGGCACAGTGAGCAGTTCCTC. Amino acids: CSAMTRTGHSEQFL.

The rearrangement links TRBV20-1 to TRBJ1-5, with D perhaps matching TRBD1 (5 bases). This CDR3 contains 13 residues. Germline CDR1 is DFQATT and CDR2 is SNEGSKA (reference sequence). V lost 3 bases, J lost 4 bases, and 10 bases lay in between. The CDR3 DNA reads as TGCAGTGCTAGCGATGCAGGGAATCAGCCCCAGCATTTT. As protein: CSASDAGNQPQHF.

The chain carries TRBV20-1 and TRBJ1-1; D gene uncertain. CDR3 length equals 14 residues. From germline, CDR1 is DFQATT and CDR2 SNEGSKA (reference sequence). V was clipped by 7 bases and J by 5 bases, with 20 bases between them. CDR3 amino acids: CSVTRARLRTEAFF. The CDR3 DNA reads as TGCAGTGTTACAAGAGCTAGGCTTAGGACTGAAGCTTTCTTT.